This T cell receptor (beta chain) was identified during a study of shared clonotypes between healthy human individuals. Study-level results: Sequencing depth was predicted to influence how clonotypes are shared among donors. Limited genetic and exposure-history diversity came from having few donors.

In germline, CDR1 is SGDLS, CDR2 YYNGEE. Trimming removed 3 bases from V and 1 base from J, with 13 bases in between. This CDR3 spans 15 amino acids. To note about this clone: The antigen remains undetermined.

With ten immunoSEQ deep assay plates, unsorted PBMC DNA underwent sequencing. TCRdb's table, derived via immunoSEQ multiplex PCR, lists solely in-frame clones and lacks some. This sample has roughly 450,000 clones; less than 85% occur once, and the top ten carry around 13%. The specimen sequenced was PBMCs. This receptor was identified in a middle-aged woman in good health. Some clones in this sample may be carry-over from other donors' samples. The rearrangement joins TRBV9 to TRBJ2-5; weak D call: TRBD2 (6 bases). The CDR3 region is CASSDLRAGQETQYF. The CDR3 nucleotides are TGTGCCAGCAGCGATTTGAGAGCGGGCCAAGAGACCCAGTACTTC. Full variable domain (outside the CDR3, taken from reference TRBV9 and TRBJ2-5): DSGVTQTPKHLITATGQRVTLRCSPRSGDLSVYWYQQSLDQGLQFLIQYYNGEERAKGNILERFSAQQFPDLHSELNLSSLELGDSALYFCASSDLRAGQETQYFGPGTRLLVL.